One sample yielded the 14 T cell receptor beta chains listed below, sequenced in a study of blood T cell repertoires in COVID-19. Data came from immunoSEQ multiplex PCR; TCRdb stores just in-frame clones and leaves some out. In the table there are 330,000 or so clones, over 80% of which are singletons. The sample comprised peripheral blood. All receptors derive from a man in his thirties or forties with COVID-19, enrolled during active disease.

This clone was seen only once. The chain couples TRBV7-2 to TRBJ1-2, with 8 bases identical to TRBD1. Germline V gene data show CDR1 as SGHTA and CDR2 as FQGNSA. This CDR3 is built from 18 residues. Unmatched junction bases numbered 18, after V lost 5 bases and J lost 4 bases. As DNA, the CDR3 is TGTGCCAGCAGCCATACTAGGTTTCCGGGACAGGAGATCTATGGCTACACCTTC. Protein sequence: CASSHTRFPGQEIYGYTF.

This clone occurred a few times. V is TRBV18 and J is TRBJ2-5; no clear D. In germline, CDR1 is KGHSH, CDR2 LQKENI. CDR3 size: 13 residues. Trimming removed 2 bases at V and 5 bases at J, with 9 bases between. The CDR3 DNA sequence: TGTGCCAGCTCACCAGACACTGCGGAGACCCAGTACTTC. Its protein product is CASSPDTAETQYF.

The chain is built from TRBV4-3 and TRBJ2-2; 10 positions match TRBD2. V dropped 0 bases and J dropped 3; count of bases not matched to a gene: 4. Germline V CDR1 and CDR2: LGHNA, YSLEER. This CDR3 has 17 residues. The CDR3 DNA is TGCGCCAGCAGCCAAGAAGCGGGGGGGCCGCACACCGGGGAGCTGTTTTTT. Its translation is CASSQEAGGPHTGELFF.

The rearrangement joins TRBV4-1 to TRBJ2-5; D is possibly TRBD1 (7 bases). There are 16 residues in the CDR3. Germline-derived CDR1 and CDR2 are MGHRA and YSYEKL. V lost 4 bases to trimming and J lost 4 bases, with 19 bases between them. CDR3 protein: CASSRTTGTAAETQYF. CDR3 in DNA: TGCGCCAGCAGCCGGACTACTGGGACAGCGGCAGAGACCCAGTACTTC.

This clone was observed a handful of times. The chain joins TRBV2 to TRBJ2-1, with TRBD2 matching over 7 bases. Germline lookup yields CDR1 SNHLY and CDR2 FYNNEI. This CDR3 has 16 residues. The J segment lost 4 bases and the V segment lost 5 bases, leaving 11 bases of the junction unmatched. CDR3 protein: CASSHLERGAYNEQFF. The CDR3 nucleotides read TGTGCCAGCAGTCACTTGGAGCGGGGTGCTTACAATGAGCAGTTCTTC.

The chain combines TRBV5-6 with TRBJ1-3, with 9 bases fitting TRBD1. Looked up from germline, CDR1 is SGHDT and CDR2 is YYEEEE. The V gene end was trimmed by 0 bases and the J gene end by 0 bases; junction bases not matched to a gene: 4. This CDR3 has 17 amino acids. The CDR3 sequence is CASSLGTGVNSGNTIYF. The CDR3 bases are TGTGCCAGCAGCTTGGGGACAGGGGTTAACTCTGGAAACACCATATATTTT.

Notes on this clone: The identical CDR3 is also encoded by other nucleotide sequences in the sample. This rearrangement joins TRBV11-3 to TRBJ2-7; the match to TRBD1 covers 8 bases. J lost 2 bases, V lost 1 base, and 1 base had no gene match. CDR1 and CDR2 (germline): SGHNT, YENEEA. The CDR3 sequence is 14 residues long. Written as DNA, the CDR3 is TGTGCCAGCAGCTTAGGGACAGGGACCTACGAGCAGTACTTC. This encodes CASSLGTGTYEQYF.

This clone turned up a few times. CDR3 in amino acids: CATPCEGFRQETQYF. The CDR3 bases are TGTGCCACTCCCTGCGAGGGCTTCCGCCAAGAGACCCAGTACTTC. The V call is TRBV24-1, the J call TRBJ2-5; maybe TRBD2 (5 bases). CDR3 length: 15 amino acids. Trimming removed 10 bases at V and 1 base at J, with 18 bases between. CDR1 and CDR2 from the germline V gene are KGHDR and SFDVKD.

The chain employs TRBV5-6 and TRBJ1-1; a possible D gene is TRBD1 (5 bases). The CDR3 is made up of 15 amino acids. Germline V CDR1 and CDR2: SGHDT, YYEEEE. Trimming took 0 bases from V and 3 from J, leaving 12 bases between them. The CDR3 sequence is CASSLGTTGYTEAFF. The CDR3 coding sequence is TGTGCCAGCAGCTTGGGAACTACAGGATACACTGAAGCTTTCTTT. The full variable domain, completed using reference TRBV5-6 and TRBJ1-1, is DAGVTQSPTHLIKTRGQQVTLRCSPKSGHDTVSWYQQALGQGPQFIFQYYEEEERQRGNFPDRFSGHQFPNYSSELNVNALLLGDSALYLCASSLGTTGYTEAFFGQGTRLTVV.

The gene calls are TRBV6-5 and TRBJ2-3, with D possibly being TRBD1 (5 bases). Deletions cut 2 bases from V and 3 bases from J, with 6 bases between. The CDR3 extends over 13 amino acids. Germline lookup yields CDR1 MNHEY and CDR2 SVGAGI. Here the CDR3 reads CASSYRQTDTQYF. The CDR3, as DNA: TGTGCCAGCAGTTACCGACAGACAGATACGCAGTATTTT.

The chain has TRBV4-3 and TRBJ2-3, with D perhaps matching TRBD2 (5 bases). V lost 1 base and J 3 bases, leaving 8 bases between the germline ends. This CDR3 spans 14 amino acids. Per the germline V gene, CDR1 is LGHNA and CDR2 is YSLEER. The CDR3 coding sequence is TGCGCCAGCAGCCAAGGAGGGAGTACAGATACGCAGTATTTT. This gives the protein CASSQGGSTDTQYF.

The rearrangement uses TRBV2 and TRBJ2-7; 7 bases map to TRBD2. V shed 5 bases and J 1 base; nucleotides not matched to a gene: 5. The V gene's germline CDR1 is SNHLY and CDR2 FYNNEI. This CDR3 has 14 amino acids. CDR3 loop: CASSRAGSSYEQYF. The DNA of the CDR3 is TGTGCCAGCAGTAGAGCGGGGTCGTCCTACGAGCAGTACTTC.

The V and J genes are TRBV27 and TRBJ2-5, with D tentatively TRBD2 (6 bases). Germline CDR1 is MNHEY and CDR2 is SMNVEV (reference sequence). V lost 3 bases and J 5 bases, leaving 13 bases between the germline ends. The CDR3 is 14 amino acids. The CDR3 spells CASSFSGEAETQYF. CDR3 nucleotides: TGTGCCAGCAGTTTCTCCGGGGAGGCCGAGACCCAGTACTTC.

The genes are TRBV19 and TRBJ2-5; 7 positions agree with TRBD1. CDR1 is LNHDA, CDR2 SQIVND, per germline (reference sequence). The V and J ends lost 5 bases and 1 base, in that order; junction bases with no gene match: 4. The CDR3 loop spans 14 amino acids. The CDR3 reads CASSARDSQETQYF. CDR3 nucleotides: TGTGCCAGTAGTGCCCGGGACAGCCAAGAGACCCAGTACTTC.